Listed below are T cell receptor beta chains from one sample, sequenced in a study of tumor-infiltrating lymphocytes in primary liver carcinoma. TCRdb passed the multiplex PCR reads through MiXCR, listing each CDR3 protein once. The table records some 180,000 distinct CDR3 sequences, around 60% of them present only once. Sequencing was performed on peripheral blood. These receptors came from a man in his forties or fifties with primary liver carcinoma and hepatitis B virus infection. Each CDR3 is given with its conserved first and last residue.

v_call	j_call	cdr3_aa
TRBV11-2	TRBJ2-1	CASSLDRGSYNEQLF
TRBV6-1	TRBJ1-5	CASSDRYQPQHF
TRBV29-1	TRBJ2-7	CSVSPKLAGKVYEQYF
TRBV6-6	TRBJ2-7	CASSYTSAAYEQYF
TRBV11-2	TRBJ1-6	CASSPRVGLINSPLHF
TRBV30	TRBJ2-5	CAWSVYAPPETQYF
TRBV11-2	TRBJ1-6	CASSFIQGADSPLHF
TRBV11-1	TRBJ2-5	CASTRGGQQETQYF
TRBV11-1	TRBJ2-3	CANSYGLAGAASTETQYF
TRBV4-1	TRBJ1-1	CVSSQNPGTGTEASF
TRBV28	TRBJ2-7	CASSHALAGGPYEQYF